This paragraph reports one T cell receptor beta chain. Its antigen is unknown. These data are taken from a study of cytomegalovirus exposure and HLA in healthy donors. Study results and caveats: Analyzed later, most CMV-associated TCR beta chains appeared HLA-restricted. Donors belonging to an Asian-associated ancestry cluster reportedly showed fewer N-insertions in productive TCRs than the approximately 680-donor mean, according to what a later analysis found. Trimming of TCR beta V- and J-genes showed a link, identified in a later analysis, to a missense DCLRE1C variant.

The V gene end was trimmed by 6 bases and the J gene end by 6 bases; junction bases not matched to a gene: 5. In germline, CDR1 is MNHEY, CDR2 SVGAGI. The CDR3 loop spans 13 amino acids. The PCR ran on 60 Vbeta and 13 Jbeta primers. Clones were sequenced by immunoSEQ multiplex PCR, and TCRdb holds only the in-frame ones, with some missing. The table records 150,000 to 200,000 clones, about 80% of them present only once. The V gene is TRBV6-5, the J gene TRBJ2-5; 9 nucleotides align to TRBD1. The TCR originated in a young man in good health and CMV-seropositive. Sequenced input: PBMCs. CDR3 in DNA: TGTGCCAGCAGCCCTGGACAGGGGAAGACCCAGTACTTC. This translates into CASSPGQGKTQYF.